Following are 10 T cell receptor beta chains from one sample sequenced in a study of T cell responses to AZD1222 COVID-19 vaccine. TCRdb keeps only in-frame clones here, not all; method: immunoSEQ multiplex PCR. The sample shows 65,000 to 80,000 clones, about 83% of them seen only once. Sequenced material: peripheral blood, taken 28 days after the second AZD1222 dose. These receptors all stem from an adult who received the AZD1222 COVID-19 vaccine.

In this sample, this clone turned up a few times. The chain uses TRBV28 and TRBJ2-6; D unclear. Germline loops: CDR1 MDHEN, CDR2 SYDVKM. The ends were cut back, 5 bases at V and 0 bases at J, with 5 bases in the middle. The CDR3 has 14 residues. The CDR3 region has the DNA TGTGCCAGCAGTGCCCCCTCTGGGGCCAACGTCCTGACTTTC. Translating it yields CASSAPSGANVLTF.

This chain joins TRBV12-3 or TRBV12-4 and TRBJ2-7; TRBD2 is a possible D gene (5 bases). The CDR3 contains 13 residues. V was pared by 0 bases and J by 2 bases, with 5 bases between. The CDR3, as DNA: TGTGCCAGCAGTTTAGCGGGAGCCTACGAGCAGTACTTC. It yields the protein CASSLAGAYEQYF.

V usage is TRBV14 and J usage is TRBJ2-1, with D uncertain. Germline loops: CDR1 SGHDN, CDR2 FVKESK. CDR3 length equals 13 residues. Deletions cut 0 bases from V and 10 bases from J, with 10 bases between. The CDR3 sequence is CASSQDTFGEQFF. CDR3 DNA: TGTGCCAGCAGCCAAGATACGTTTGGGGAGCAGTTCTTC.

The V call is TRBV9, the J call TRBJ2-3; D may be TRBD2 (6 bases). CDR1 is SGDLS, CDR2 YYNGEE, per germline. V lost 0 bases, J lost 7 bases, and 18 bases lay in between. This CDR3 spans 16 amino acids. CDR3 in amino acids: CASSVEGTPSPNTQYF. CDR3 nucleotide sequence: TGTGCCAGCAGCGTAGAAGGGACTCCCTCCCCGAATACGCAGTATTTT.

This chain uses TRBV19 with TRBJ2-3; 8 bases agree with TRBD1. Germline CDR1 LNHDA, CDR2 SQIVND (reference sequence). CDR3 length equals 14 residues. Trimming cost V 6 bases and J 4 bases; bases outside gene matches: 6. Here the CDR3 reads CASRDLQGADTQYF. The CDR3 DNA reads TGTGCCAGTAGAGACCTACAGGGGGCAGATACGCAGTATTTT.

There are a few counts of this clone. The rearrangement joins TRBV30 to TRBJ1-2; D perhaps matches TRBD1 (5 bases). Trimming removed 0 bases at V and 8 bases at J, with 22 bases between. Germline CDR1 and CDR2: GTSNPN and SVGIG (reference sequence). The CDR3 contains 16 residues. The CDR3 region is CAWSVRRTYQMGGYTF. Written as DNA, the CDR3 is TGTGCCTGGAGTGTACGCCGGACATACCAAATGGGCGGCTACACCTTC.

The CDR3 bases are TGTGCCAGCAGGGGGGACAGTGCCGTGACTGAAGCTTTCTTT. This codes for CASRGDSAVTEAFF. The J gene is TRBJ1-1, the V gene TRBV2, with 7 positions matching TRBD1. J gave up 5 bases and V 6 bases, and 9 bases lay outside the gene matches. In germline, CDR1 is SNHLY, CDR2 FYNNEI. CDR3 length equals 14 residues. Full variable domain (missing parts from reference TRBV2 and TRBJ1-1): EPEVTQTPSHQVTQMGQEVILRCVPISNHLYFYWYRQILGQKVEFLVSFYNNEISEKSEIFDDQFSVERPDGSNFTLKIRSTKLEDSAMYFCASRGDSAVTEAFFGQGTRLTVV.

The J gene is TRBJ1-3, the V gene TRBV29-1; 9 nucleotides line up with TRBD1. Germline CDR1 SQVTM, CDR2 ANQGSEA. The CDR3 has 13 residues. V lost 6 bases to trimming and J lost 1 base; unmatched junction nucleotides: 1. The CDR3 loop reads CSVGQGSGNTIYF. CDR3 DNA: TGCAGCGTAGGACAGGGGTCTGGAAACACCATATATTTT. The full variable domain, in which reference TRBV29-1 and TRBJ1-3 provide the parts outside the CDR3, is SAVISQKPSRDICQRGTSLTIQCQVDSQVTMMFWYRQQPGQSLTLIATANQGSEATYESGFVIDKFPISRPNLTFSTLTVSNMSPEDSSIYLCSVGQGSGNTIYFGEGSWLTVV.

The chain combines TRBV29-1 with TRBJ1-1, with D unresolved. Trimming cost V 7 bases and J 0 bases, with 9 bases left between them. Germline V gene sequence: CDR1 SQVTM, CDR2 ANQGSEA. CDR3 length equals 12 residues. The CDR3 nucleotides are TGCAGCGCAGGAGGACTGAACACTGAAGCTTTCTTT. It translates to CSAGGLNTEAFF. The variable domain in full, completed from reference TRBV29-1 and TRBJ1-1, reads SAVISQKPSRDICQRGTSLTIQCQVDSQVTMMFWYRQQPGQSLTLIATANQGSEATYESGFVIDKFPISRPNLTFSTLTVSNMSPEDSSIYLCSAGGLNTEAFFGQGTRLTVV.

This clone was found once. This chain uses TRBV7-2 with TRBJ2-7; D is unresolved. Trimming stripped 4 bases from V and 3 bases from J, with 4 bases between. CDR3 size: 11 residues. In germline, CDR1 is SGHTA, CDR2 FQGNSA. CDR3 sequence reads: CASSSLYEQYF. DNA for the CDR3: TGTGCCAGCAGCTCCCTCTACGAGCAGTACTTC. Full variable domain (missing parts from reference TRBV7-2 and TRBJ2-7): GAGVSQSPSNKVTEKGKDVELRCDPISGHTALYWYRQSLGQGLEFLIYFQGNSAPDKSGLPSDRFSAERTGGSVSTLTIQRTQQEDSAVYLCASSSLYEQYFGPGTRLTVT.